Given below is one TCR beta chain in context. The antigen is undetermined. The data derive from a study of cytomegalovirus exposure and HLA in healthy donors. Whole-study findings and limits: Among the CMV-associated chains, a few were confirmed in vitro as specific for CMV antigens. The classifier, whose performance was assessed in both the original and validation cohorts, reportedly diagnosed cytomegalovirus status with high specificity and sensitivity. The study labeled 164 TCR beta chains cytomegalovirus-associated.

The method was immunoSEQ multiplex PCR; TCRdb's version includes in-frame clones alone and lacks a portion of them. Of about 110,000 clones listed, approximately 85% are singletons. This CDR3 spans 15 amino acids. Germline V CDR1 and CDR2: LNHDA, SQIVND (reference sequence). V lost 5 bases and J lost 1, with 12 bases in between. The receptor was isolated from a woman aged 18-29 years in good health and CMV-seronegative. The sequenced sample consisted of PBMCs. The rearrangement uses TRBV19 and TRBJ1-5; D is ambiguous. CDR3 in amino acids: CASSSDSLSNQPQHF. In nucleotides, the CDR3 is TGTGCCAGTAGTTCGGACTCTCTAAGCAATCAGCCCCAGCATTTT.